The sequence of this T cell receptor (beta chain) was determined in a study of blood T cell repertoires in COVID-19. Study details: Both acute and convalescent COVID-19 samples were obtained from the United States, Italy and Spain. In each case, the material was cDNA or gDNA derived from T cells, B-cell-depleted T cells, or PBMCs.

Germline CDR1 reads LNHDA; CDR2 reads SQIVND (reference sequence). V trimming: 10 bases; J trimming: 4 bases; junction bases outside the gene matches: 17. The CDR3 loop spans 17 amino acids. Original handling: From reference gene primer amplification, estimates of nucleated cell counts were derived. The method was immunoSEQ multiplex PCR; TCRdb's version includes in-frame clones alone and lacks a portion of them. D and trimming come from the DNA, and the V and J calls and clone size come from that table. The sample records under 170,000 clones, around 90% being singletons. The sequence derives from a woman aged 55-69 years with active or convalescent COVID-19. The sequenced material came from peripheral blood. V and J are TRBV19 and TRBJ1-2, with 11 bases matching TRBD1. The CDR3 bases are TGTGCCACCAGGGCCGGGACAGGGGGTGACCGGGTCTATGGCTACACCTTC. Translated: CATRAGTGGDRVYGYTF. Using reference TRBV19 and TRBJ1-2 for the parts outside the CDR3, the full variable domain is DGGITQSPKYLFRKEGQNVTLSCEQNLNHDAMYWYRQDPGQGLRLIYYSQIVNDFQKGDIAEGYSVSREKKESFPLTVTSAQKNPTAFYLCATRAGTGGDRVYGYTFGSGTRLTVV.